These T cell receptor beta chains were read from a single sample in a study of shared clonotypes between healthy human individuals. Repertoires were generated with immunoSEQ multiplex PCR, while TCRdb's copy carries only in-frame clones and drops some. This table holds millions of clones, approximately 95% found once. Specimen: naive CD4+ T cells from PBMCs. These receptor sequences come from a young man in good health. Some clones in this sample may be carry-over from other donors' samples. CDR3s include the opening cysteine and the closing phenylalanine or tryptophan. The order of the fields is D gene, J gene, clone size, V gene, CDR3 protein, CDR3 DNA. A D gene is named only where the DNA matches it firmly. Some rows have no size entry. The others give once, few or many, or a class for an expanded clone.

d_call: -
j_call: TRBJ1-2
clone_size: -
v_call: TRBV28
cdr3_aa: CASTHRAGYYGYTF
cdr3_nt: TGTGCCAGCACGCACAGGGCCGGTTACTATGGCTACACCTTC

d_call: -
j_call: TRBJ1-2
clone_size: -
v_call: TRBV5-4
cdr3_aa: CASSLGWASYGYTF
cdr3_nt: TGTGCCAGCAGCTTGGGATGGGCGAGCTATGGCTACACCTTC

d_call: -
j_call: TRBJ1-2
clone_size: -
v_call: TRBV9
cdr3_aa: CASSVAATGYGYTF
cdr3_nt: TGTGCCAGCAGCGTAGCCGCAACGGGGTATGGCTACACCTTC

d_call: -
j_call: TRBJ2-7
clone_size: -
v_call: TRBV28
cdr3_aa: CASNSLQRSGYEQYF
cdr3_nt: TGTGCCAGCAACTCACTACAGCGGTCGGGCTACGAGCAGTACTTC

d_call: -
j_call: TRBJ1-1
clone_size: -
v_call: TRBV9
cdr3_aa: CASRDDSTEAFF
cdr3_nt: TGTGCCAGCAGAGACGACAGCACTGAAGCTTTCTTT

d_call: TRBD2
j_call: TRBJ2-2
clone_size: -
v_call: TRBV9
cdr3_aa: CASRKREKDTGELFF
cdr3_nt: TGTGCCAGCAGAAAGCGGGAGAAGGACACCGGGGAGCTGTTTTTT

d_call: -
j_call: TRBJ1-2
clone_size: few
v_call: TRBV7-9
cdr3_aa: CASSFDEGYTF
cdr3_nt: TGTGCCAGCAGCTTCGACGAGGGCTACACCTTC

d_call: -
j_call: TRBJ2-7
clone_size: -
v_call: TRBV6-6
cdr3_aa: CASNRGGFYEQYF
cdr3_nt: TGTGCCAGCAACAGGGGAGGGTTCTACGAGCAGTACTTC

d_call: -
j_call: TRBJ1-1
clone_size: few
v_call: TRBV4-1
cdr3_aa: CASSLRRDLNTEAFF
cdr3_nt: TGCGCCAGCAGCTTGCGGCGAGATCTGAACACTGAAGCTTTCTTT

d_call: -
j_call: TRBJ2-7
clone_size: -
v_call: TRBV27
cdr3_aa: CASSPGRTYEQYF
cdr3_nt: TGTGCCAGCAGCCCGGGACGGACCTACGAGCAGTACTTC

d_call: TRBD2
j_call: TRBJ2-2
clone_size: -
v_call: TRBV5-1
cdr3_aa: CASSWGTSGRNTGELFF
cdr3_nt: TGCGCCAGCAGCTGGGGGACTAGCGGGAGGAACACCGGGGAGCTGTTTTTT

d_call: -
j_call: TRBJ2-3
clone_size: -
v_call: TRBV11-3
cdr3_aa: CASSLEGTDTQYF
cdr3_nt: TGTGCCAGCAGCTTAGAAGGCACAGATACGCAGTATTTT

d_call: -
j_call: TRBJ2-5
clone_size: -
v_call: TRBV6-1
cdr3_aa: CASSMGPDQETQYF
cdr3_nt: TGTGCCAGCAGTATGGGGCCTGACCAAGAGACCCAGTACTTC

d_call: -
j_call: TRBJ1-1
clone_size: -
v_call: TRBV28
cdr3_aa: CASSLRGRNTEAFF
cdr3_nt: TGTGCCAGCAGTTTACGGGGGCGGAACACTGAAGCTTTCTTT

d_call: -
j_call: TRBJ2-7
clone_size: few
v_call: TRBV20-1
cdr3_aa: CSASGQYEQYF
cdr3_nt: TGCAGTGCTAGCGGACAATACGAGCAGTACTTC

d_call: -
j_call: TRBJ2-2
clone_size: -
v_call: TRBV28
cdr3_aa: CASSPPRSMNTGELFF
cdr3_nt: TGTGCCAGCAGTCCGCCGAGGTCAATGAACACCGGGGAGCTGTTTTTT

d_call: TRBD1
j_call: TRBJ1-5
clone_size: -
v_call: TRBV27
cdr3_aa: CASSSRISWTGAYSNQPQHF
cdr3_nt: TGTGCCAGCAGTTCCCGAATTAGTTGGACAGGGGCCTATAGCAATCAGCCCCAGCATTTT

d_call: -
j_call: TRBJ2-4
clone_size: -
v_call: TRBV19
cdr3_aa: CASSRVPPGLAKNIQYF
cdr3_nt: TGTGCCAGTAGCCGAGTCCCTCCAGGGCTAGCCAAAAACATTCAGTACTTC

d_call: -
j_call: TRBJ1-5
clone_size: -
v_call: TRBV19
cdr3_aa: CASSIREQPQHF
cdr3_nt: TGTGCCAGTAGTATTAGGGAGCAGCCCCAGCATTTT

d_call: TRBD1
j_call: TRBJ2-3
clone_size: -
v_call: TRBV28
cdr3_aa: CASRPGQGITDTQYF
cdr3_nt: TGTGCCAGCAGACCGGGACAGGGGATCACAGATACGCAGTATTTT

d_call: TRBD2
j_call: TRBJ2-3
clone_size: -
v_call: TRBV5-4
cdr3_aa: CASRAGGPRTDTQYF
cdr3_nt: TGTGCCAGTCGAGCGGGAGGGCCGCGGACAGATACGCAGTATTTT

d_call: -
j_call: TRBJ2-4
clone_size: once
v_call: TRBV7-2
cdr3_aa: CASSQDPSRPPFF
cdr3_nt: TGTGCCAGCAGCCAGGATCCATCGCGCCCACCATTTTTC

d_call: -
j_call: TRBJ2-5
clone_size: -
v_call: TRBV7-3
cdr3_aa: CASSLVPRETQYF
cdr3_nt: TGTGCCAGCAGCTTAGTACCGAGGGAGACCCAGTACTTC

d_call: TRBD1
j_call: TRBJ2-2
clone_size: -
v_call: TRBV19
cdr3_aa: CASSQGAGGELFF
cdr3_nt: TGTGCCAGTAGTCAGGGGGCTGGCGGGGAGCTGTTTTTT

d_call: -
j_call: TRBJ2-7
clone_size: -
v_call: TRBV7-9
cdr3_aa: CASSWGVAEQYF
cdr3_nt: TGTGCCAGCAGTTGGGGGGTGGCCGAGCAGTACTTC

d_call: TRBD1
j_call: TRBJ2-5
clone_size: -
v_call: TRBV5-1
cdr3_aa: CASSGDRGSLMETQYF
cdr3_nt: TGCGCCAGCAGCGGGGACAGGGGCTCCCTAATGGAGACCCAGTACTTC

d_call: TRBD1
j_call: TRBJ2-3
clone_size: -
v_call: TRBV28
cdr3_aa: CASTNRGTSPDTQYF
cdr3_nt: TGTGCCAGCACGAACAGGGGGACCTCCCCAGATACGCAGTATTTT

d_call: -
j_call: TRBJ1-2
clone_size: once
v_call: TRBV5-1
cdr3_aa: CASSSEGSYTF
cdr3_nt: TGCGCCAGCAGTTCGGAGGGGAGCTACACCTTC

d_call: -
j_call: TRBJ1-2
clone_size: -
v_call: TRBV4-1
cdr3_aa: CASSHSRTGHNYGYTF
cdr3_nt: TGCGCCAGCAGCCACTCCCGGACGGGACATAACTATGGCTACACCTTC